These T cell receptor beta chains were read from a single sample in a study of lymphopenia after photon versus proton radiotherapy. Repertoires were generated with immunoSEQ multiplex PCR, while TCRdb's copy carries only in-frame clones and drops some. The sample records fewer than 65,000 clones, about 86% being singletons. Sequencing was performed on peripheral blood, taken from a patient treated with photon-based radiotherapy. The receptors stem from a man in his forties with gastric cancer. Each CDR3 is given without its conserved first and last residue. The D gene is left open where the match is weak.

cdr3_length,v_call,j_call,d_call,cdr3_aa
12,TRBV5-5,TRBJ2-7,NA,ASSPTGATYEQY
11,TRBV7-3,TRBJ2-1,TRBD2,ASGSGGHNEQF
11,TRBV18,TRBJ2-2,NA,ASSPPGAGELF
13,TRBV7-6,TRBJ1-6,TRBD1,ASSLRAGGNSPLH
13,TRBV7-2,TRBJ1-5,TRBD1,ASSRTGGPNQPQH
13,TRBV11-3,TRBJ2-7,NA,ASSPHASLSYEQY
12,TRBV19,TRBJ2-7,NA,ASSSAPPSYEQY
11,TRBV29-1,TRBJ2-3,NA,SAPLLAGATQY
13,TRBV4-3,TRBJ2-7,NA,ASSQAFQGSYEQY
12,TRBV6-1,TRBJ1-4,TRBD1,ASGGTGGNEKLF
12,TRBV27,TRBJ2-7,NA,ASSPGGRGYEQY
13,TRBV5-1,TRBJ2-2,TRBD2,ASSLGSGSTGELF
12,TRBV6-6,TRBJ1-5,NA,ASTQAKSNQPQH
11,TRBV5-6,TRBJ1-2,TRBD1,ASSPDREGGYT
12,TRBV7-2,TRBJ2-3,NA,ASSWADQTDTQY
13,TRBV4-2,TRBJ1-3,NA,ASSQEGQGGNTIY
10,TRBV2,TRBJ1-4,NA,ASSVGREKLF
11,TRBV7-2,TRBJ1-2,NA,ASSLAGFWGYT
12,TRBV7-2,TRBJ2-1,NA,ASSLDAYRNEQF
12,TRBV23-1,TRBJ2-7,NA,ASSQGQRYFKGY
7,TRBV11-2,TRBJ2-1,NA,ASSWEQF
13,TRBV5-4,TRBJ1-4,TRBD1,ASSKSTGGNEKLF
11,TRBV7-2,TRBJ1-1,NA,ASSLMPGTEAF
9,TRBV30,TRBJ1-6,NA,AWSVRAPLH
16,TRBV4-1,TRBJ1-1,NA,ASSQDRSRQGPTTEAF
12,TRBV2,TRBJ2-5,TRBD2,ASSAGLVGETQY
14,TRBV2,TRBJ2-3,TRBD1,ASSQAGTVSTDTQY
11,TRBV5-6,TRBJ2-7,NA,ASSAVYSYEQY
12,TRBV5-1,TRBJ1-4,NA,ASAPAGGNEKLF
11,TRBV14,TRBJ1-4,NA,ASSRGRGEKLF
11,TRBV30,TRBJ2-5,NA,AWSSGGSETQY
12,TRBV4-3,TRBJ2-7,TRBD2,ASSQRLASYEQY
13,TRBV6-5,TRBJ2-7,NA,ASSYRQGVSYEQY